The 32 T cell receptor beta chains given below trace back to one sample, sequenced in a study of control samples from healthy donors and cancer patients. The repertoire was sequenced with immunoSEQ multiplex PCR; TCRdb's copy has only in-frame clones and lacks some. Of over 150,000 clones listed, about 94% were seen once; the top ten hold around 15%. Input material: PBMCs. Receptor source: a man aged 60 to 69 with colorectal cancer.

This rearrangement joins TRBV10-3 to TRBJ1-1; 9 bases agree with TRBD1. The CDR3 spans 14 residues. The trim removed 3 bases at V and 6 bases at J, leaving 5 bases unmatched. Germline V gene data show CDR1 as ENHRY and CDR2 as SYGVKD. This chain's CDR3 is CAISELNRGPEAFF. Here the CDR3 DNA reads TGTGCCATCAGTGAACTAAACAGGGGGCCTGAAGCTTTCTTT.

The rearrangement joins TRBV30 to TRBJ1-5; TRBD1 is a possible D gene (6 bases). The germline V gene has CDR1 GTSNPN and CDR2 SVGIG (reference sequence). The CDR3 covers 14 residues. The V and J ends lost 0 bases and 7 bases respectively, with 13 bases between them. The CDR3 reads CAWSVVGGRQPQHF. The DNA of the CDR3 is TGTGCCTGGAGTGTAGTGGGGGGCCGGCAGCCCCAGCATTTT.

This chain links TRBV4-1 with TRBJ2-7; no reliable D call. The CDR3 extends over 15 amino acids. Per the germline V gene, CDR1 is MGHRA and CDR2 is YSYEKL. The ends were cut back, 0 bases at V and 2 bases at J, with 11 bases in the middle. This chain's CDR3 is CASSQERTGTYEQYF. CDR3 in DNA: TGCGCCAGCAGCCAAGAACGGACCGGTACCTACGAGCAGTACTTC.

V is TRBV6-5 and J is TRBJ1-5; 7 positions agree with TRBD1. The CDR3 contains 14 residues. CDR1 and CDR2 from the germline V gene are MNHEY and SVGAGI. Germline trimming cut 7 bases from V and 4 bases from J; bases unmatched to any gene: 7. The CDR3 spells CASMEGAWNQPQHF. CDR3 coding DNA: TGTGCCAGCATGGAGGGGGCTTGGAATCAGCCCCAGCATTTT.

This clone occurred once. The V and J genes are TRBV5-1 and TRBJ1-4; D is undetermined. Trimming cost V 4 bases and J 8 bases, with 12 bases left between them. In germline, CDR1 is SGHRS, CDR2 YFSETQ. CDR3 size: 13 residues. Written as DNA, the CDR3 is TGCGCCAGCAGCCTGGGAAGGGCGGAAAAACTGTTTTTT. As protein: CASSLGRAEKLFF.

The V call is TRBV13, the J call TRBJ2-2; no definite D call. Trimming removed 6 bases from V and 6 bases from J, with 14 bases in between. Germline V gene sequence: CDR1 PRHDT, CDR2 FYEKMQ (reference sequence). This CDR3 comprises 14 residues. The CDR3 here is CASSNDGDAGELFF. The CDR3 nucleotides read TGTGCCAGCAGTAACGACGGAGACGCCGGGGAGCTGTTTTTT.

The V and J genes are TRBV6-1 and TRBJ1-2; a possible D gene is TRBD1 (5 bases). There are 15 residues in the CDR3. V was pared by 2 bases and J by 0 bases, with 10 bases between. CDR1 is MNHNS, CDR2 SASEGT, per germline. The CDR3 DNA reads as TGTGCCAGCAGTGAACTTAGGGGATCTAACTATGGCTACACCTTC. Protein product: CASSELRGSNYGYTF.

The rearrangement links TRBV19 to TRBJ2-3, with 12 bases matching TRBD1. After removal of 6 bases from V and 4 bases from J, the junction contained 2 bases not matched to a gene. The CDR3 extends over 14 amino acids. Germline V gene lookup returns CDR1 LNHDA and CDR2 SQIVND (reference sequence). CDR3 nucleotide sequence: TGTGCCAGTAGGGGGACAGGGGGCGCAGATACGCAGTATTTT. Its translation is CASRGTGGADTQYF. The full variable domain, its missing parts supplied by reference TRBV19 and TRBJ2-3, is DGGITQSPKYLFRKEGQNVTLSCEQNLNHDAMYWYRQDPGQGLRLIYYSQIVNDFQKGDIAEGYSVSREKKESFPLTVTSAQKNPTAFYLCASRGTGGADTQYFGPGTRLTVL.

The chain uses TRBV3-1 (or the pseudogene TRBV3-2) and TRBJ1-2, with D perhaps matching TRBD1 (5 bases). This CDR3 spans 14 amino acids. V was shortened by 0 bases and J by 8 bases, with 13 bases between the two germline ends. Per germline, CDR1 LGHDT and CDR2 YNNKEL (reference sequence). The CDR3 reads CASSQDGGWRGYTF. The CDR3 nucleotides read TGTGCCAGCAGCCAAGATGGGGGTTGGCGGGGCTACACCTTC.

The V gene is TRBV7-9, the J gene TRBJ2-3; D remains unclear. The ends were cut back, 5 bases at V and 2 bases at J, with 11 bases in the middle. The CDR3 is made up of 14 amino acids. The germline gives CDR1 SEHNR, CDR2 FQNEAQ (reference sequence). DNA of the CDR3: TGTGCCAGCAGCCCGTTCAAGACCACAGATACGCAGTATTTT. It codes for CASSPFKTTDTQYF.

The V gene is TRBV27, the J gene TRBJ2-4; 10 nucleotides agree with TRBD2. The V and J ends lost 2 bases and 7 bases, in that order; junction bases with no gene match: 5. CDR3 length equals 15 residues. Looked up from germline, CDR1 is MNHEY and CDR2 is SMNVEV (reference sequence). The CDR3 sequence is CASSLRAGGRNIQYF. In DNA form, the CDR3 reads TGTGCCAGCAGTTTACGAGCGGGGGGGCGGAACATTCAGTACTTC.

V and J are TRBV18 and TRBJ2-5; TRBD1 agrees at 9 bases. V was clipped by 3 bases and J by 4 bases; unmatched bases: 6. Germline loops: CDR1 KGHSH, CDR2 LQKENI. The CDR3 contains 15 residues. This CDR3 is CASSPTQGAGETQYF. The CDR3, as DNA: TGTGCCAGCTCACCTACACAGGGGGCTGGAGAGACCCAGTACTTC.

The rearrangement uses TRBV6-5 and TRBJ1-2; D is unresolved. Germline V gives CDR1 MNHEY, CDR2 SVGAGI. The CDR3 runs to 12 residues. V shed 1 base and J shed 8 bases, with 8 bases lying between them. CDR3 amino acids: CASSYFGKGYTF. DNA for the CDR3: TGTGCCAGCAGTTACTTTGGGAAGGGCTACACCTTC.

The chain couples TRBV7-9 to TRBJ1-2; a possible D gene is TRBD1 (5 bases). The CDR3 sequence is 15 residues long. Germline loops: CDR1 SEHNR, CDR2 FQNEAQ (reference sequence). The V gene lost 1 base and the J gene lost 8 bases, with 17 bases spanning the gap. The CDR3 region is CASSLEVAGKDGYTF. The CDR3 DNA follows: TGTGCCAGCAGCTTAGAGGTGGCAGGGAAGGACGGCTACACCTTC.

This rearrangement joins TRBV20-1 to TRBJ1-4; the D is unclear. V was shortened by 3 bases and J by 7 bases, with 6 bases between the two germline ends. CDR1 and CDR2 (germline): DFQATT, SNEGSKA (reference sequence). There are 11 residues in the CDR3. CDR3 sequence (DNA): TGCAGTGCTAGGTTGGGTGAAAAACTGTTTTTT. Residues: CSARLGEKLFF.

The rearrangement links TRBV5-1 to TRBJ1-2, with a possible D match to TRBD1 (6 bases). The ends were cut back, 4 bases at V and 3 bases at J, with 16 bases in the middle. Looked up from germline, CDR1 is SGHRS and CDR2 is YFSETQ. The CDR3 is made up of 15 amino acids. Here the CDR3 reads CASSPLGGRDYGYTF. CDR3 DNA sequence: TGCGCCAGCAGCCCGCTAGGGGGGCGAGACTATGGCTACACCTTC.

The chain joins TRBV7-9 to TRBJ1-6, with no clear D. Trimming removed 1 base at V and 10 bases at J, with 8 bases between. This CDR3 region has 13 residues. Germline assignment: CDR1 SEHNR and CDR2 FQNEAQ (reference sequence). The CDR3 DNA follows: TGTGCCAGCAGCTTAGGGGTCGAATCACCCCTCCACTTT. It specifies CASSLGVESPLHF. The entire variable domain, with the rest obtained from reference TRBV7-9 and TRBJ1-6, is as follows: DTGVSQNPRHKITKRGQNVTFRCDPISEHNRLYWYRQTLGQGPEFLTYFQNEAQLEKSRLLSDRFSAERPKGSFSTLEIQRTEQGDSAMYLCASSLGVESPLHFGNGTRLTVT.

This clone appeared a single time. At the DNA level, this CDR3 is encoded by other sequences in the same sample as well. The chain has TRBV19 and TRBJ1-5, with D possibly matching TRBD1 (5 bases). The CDR3 length is 14 residues. CDR1 is LNHDA and CDR2 is SQIVND in the germline V gene (reference sequence). The V end lost 5 bases, the J end lost 4 bases, and 12 bases lay between the germline ends. The CDR3 spells CASSGQGGNQPQHF. The CDR3 nucleotides read TGTGCCAGTAGTGGGCAGGGCGGGAATCAGCCCCAGCATTTT.

The gene calls are TRBV4-1 and TRBJ1-2, with D tentatively TRBD1 (6 bases). Trimming removed 1 base from V and 0 bases from J, with 9 bases in between. In germline, CDR1 is MGHRA, CDR2 YSYEKL. This CDR3 is 15 amino acids long. The CDR3 coding sequence is TGCGCCAGCAGCCAAGTACAGGGTCCTAACTATGGCTACACCTTC. It specifies CASSQVQGPNYGYTF.

In its sample, this clone was seen once. The V call is TRBV30, the J call TRBJ2-2; 10 bases match TRBD2. This CDR3 contains 15 residues. Germline CDR1 reads GTSNPN; CDR2 reads SVGIG (reference sequence). With V trimmed by 3 bases and J by 4 bases, 5 bases remained unmatched. As DNA, the CDR3 is TGTGCCTGGAGGGCTAGCGGGGGTGTCACCGGGGAGCTGTTTTTT. Protein sequence: CAWRASGGVTGELFF.

The chain employs TRBV6-2 or TRBV6-3 and TRBJ2-1; TRBD1 matches 8 bases. The CDR3 sequence is 15 residues long. The V and J ends lost 3 bases and 3 bases, in that order; junction bases with no gene match: 4. CDR1 and CDR2 (germline): MNHEY, SVGEGT. The CDR3 spells CASSYMTGVYNEQFF. Here the CDR3 DNA reads TGTGCCAGCAGTTATATGACAGGGGTCTACAATGAGCAGTTCTTC.

The rearrangement joins TRBV9 to TRBJ2-2, with TRBD1 as a possible D gene (7 bases). V dropped 4 bases and J dropped 4 bases, with 17 bases sitting between them. In germline, CDR1 is SGDLS, CDR2 YYNGEE. The CDR3 is made up of 16 amino acids. CDR3 protein: CASSMTGTGSTGELFF. The DNA for the CDR3 is TGTGCCAGCAGCATGACAGGGACCGGGAGCACCGGGGAGCTGTTTTTT.

The chain carries TRBV27 and TRBJ1-5; D uncertain. This CDR3 spans 15 amino acids. CDR1 and CDR2 (germline): MNHEY, SMNVEV (reference sequence). V lost 0 bases to trimming and J lost 2 bases, with 8 bases between them. The CDR3, as DNA: TGTGCCAGCAGTTTATCCCCACCCGGCAATCAGCCCCAGCATTTT. Translating it yields CASSLSPPGNQPQHF.

This chain links TRBV4-2 with TRBJ2-7, with 10 bases lining up with TRBD2. Trimming took 2 bases from V and 4 from J; bases not matched to a gene: 5. Germline CDR1 is LGHNA and CDR2 is YNFKEQ. The CDR3 sequence is 15 residues long. The CDR3 is CASSQSGGAGYEQYF. Written as DNA, the CDR3 is TGTGCCAGCAGCCAAAGCGGGGGGGCCGGTTACGAGCAGTACTTC.

CDR3 amino acids: CASSIPGSSYNSPLHF. The CDR3 nucleotides read TGTGCCAGTAGTATCCCGGGGAGCTCCTATAATTCACCCCTCCACTTT. The rearrangement joins TRBV19 to TRBJ1-6; D is unclear. V lost 3 bases, J lost 0 bases, and 9 bases lay in between. Germline loops: CDR1 LNHDA, CDR2 SQIVND (reference sequence). CDR3 length: 16 amino acids.

The chain has TRBV19 and TRBJ1-5; the match to TRBD1 covers 7 bases. The germline CDR1 and CDR2 sequences are LNHDA and SQIVND (reference sequence). CDR3 length: 14 residues. With V trimmed by 6 bases and J by 0 bases, 2 bases remained unmatched. DNA for the CDR3: TGTGCCAGTAGCGGACAGGTTAGCAATCAGCCCCAGCATTTT. Translation: CASSGQVSNQPQHF.

J is TRBJ1-6 and V is TRBV30; D is ambiguous. CDR3 length: 13 residues. The germline V gene has CDR1 GTSNPN and CDR2 SVGIG (reference sequence). The V gene lost 4 bases and the J gene lost 7 bases, with 11 bases spanning the gap. Here the CDR3 reads CAWNLLGNSPLHF. CDR3 coding DNA: TGTGCCTGGAACCTACTAGGGAATTCACCCCTCCACTTT.

The genes are TRBV2 and TRBJ2-3, with unresolved D. Between the trimmed V and J ends, which lost 2 bases and 1 base, there was a span of 7 bases. The CDR3 runs 14 residues. The germline V gene encodes CDR1 SNHLY and CDR2 FYNNEI. CDR3 DNA: TGTGCCAGCAGTGAAAACCGCGGCACAGATACGCAGTATTTT. It encodes CASSENRGTDTQYF.

The chain joins TRBV19 to TRBJ1-1, with D maybe TRBD1 (6 bases). The CDR3 length is 14 residues. Per germline, CDR1 LNHDA and CDR2 SQIVND (reference sequence). Trimming left V 3 bases short and J 1 base short, with 9 bases between. CDR3 coding DNA: TGTGCCAGTAGTATTGGGGACAAGAACACTGAAGCTTTCTTT. Translated: CASSIGDKNTEAFF.

The chain has TRBV2 and TRBJ1-3, with TRBD1 matching over 8 bases. Unmatched junction bases numbered 7, after V lost 6 bases and J lost 3 bases. Germline V gives CDR1 SNHLY, CDR2 FYNNEI. The CDR3 consists of 15 residues. CDR3 protein: CASRPRTGNGNTIYF. In DNA, the CDR3 is TGTGCCAGCAGACCAAGGACAGGGAATGGAAACACCATATATTTT.

The chain joins TRBV30 to TRBJ2-2, with D unclear. V lost 2 bases and J 7 bases, leaving 8 bases between the germline ends. There are 12 residues in the CDR3. CDR1 GTSNPN and CDR2 SVGIG come from the germline V gene (reference sequence). This CDR3 reads CAWSSVVGELFF. For the CDR3, the DNA is TGTGCCTGGAGTTCAGTGGTCGGGGAGCTGTTTTTT.

As DNA, the CDR3 is TGTGCCAGTAGTATAGGGGGACAGGGGACCAATCAGCCCCAGCATTTT. Its protein product is CASSIGGQGTNQPQHF. The chain combines TRBV19 with TRBJ1-5; 10 nucleotides match TRBD1. Germline CDR1 and CDR2: LNHDA and SQIVND (reference sequence). V dropped 1 base and J dropped 3; count of bases not matched to a gene: 3. CDR3 size: 16 residues.